This is a list of T cell receptor beta chains from one sample in a study of human T cells and chemical hapten exposure. TCRdb reprocessed the RACE reads with MiXCR, giving one entry per CDR3 protein. This table holds roughly 180,000 distinct CDR3 sequences, 20% to 25% found once. The specimen was whole blood, collected in connection with sensitization to the hapten diphenylcyclopropenone (DPC). All receptors come from a woman aged 50 to 60 with alopecia areata. Some clones in this sample may be carry-over from other donors' samples. Both conserved end residues are part of each CDR3. A D gene is named only where the DNA matches it firmly. Only part of the rows carry a size: once, few, many, or a class if the clone is expanded.

abundance: NA; d_gene: NA; v_gene: TRBV20-1; j_gene: TRBJ1-1; CDR3aa: CSASEHTTNTEAFF; CDR3nt: TGCAGTGCTAGTGAACACACGACGAACACTGAAGCTTTCTTT
abundance: NA; d_gene: TRBD2; v_gene: TRBV5-1; j_gene: TRBJ2-2; CDR3aa: CASSLLAERGWNTGELFF; CDR3nt: TGCGCCAGCAGCTTACTAGCGGAGCGAGGCTGGAACACCGGGGAGCTGTTTTTT
abundance: few; d_gene: NA; v_gene: TRBV29-1; j_gene: TRBJ1-3; CDR3aa: CSVSGLLKGNTIYF; CDR3nt: TGCAGCGTTTCGGGACTCTTGAAAGGAAACACCATATATTTT
abundance: few; d_gene: TRBD2; v_gene: TRBV10-3; j_gene: TRBJ2-7; CDR3aa: CAISESVGSGTSYEQYF; CDR3nt: TGTGCCATCAGTGAGTCAGTGGGCAGCGGGACCTCCTACGAGCAGTACTTC
abundance: few; d_gene: NA; v_gene: TRBV20-1; j_gene: TRBJ1-1; CDR3aa: CSASGQLNTEAFF; CDR3nt: TGCAGTGCTAGTGGGCAGCTGAACACTGAAGCTTTCTTT
abundance: NA; d_gene: TRBD1; v_gene: TRBV20-1; j_gene: TRBJ1-1; CDR3aa: CSARQGGRGDTEAFF; CDR3nt: TGCAGTGCTAGACAAGGGGGCAGGGGGGACACTGAAGCTTTCTTT
abundance: NA; d_gene: NA; v_gene: TRBV9; j_gene: TRBJ2-2; CDR3aa: CASSVGYSTGELFF; CDR3nt: TGTGCCAGCAGCGTAGGATACAGCACCGGGGAGCTGTTTTTT
abundance: NA; d_gene: NA; v_gene: TRBV18; j_gene: TRBJ2-3; CDR3aa: CASSPWTEADTQYF; CDR3nt: TGTGCCAGCTCACCTTGGACAGAAGCAGATACGCAGTATTTT
abundance: many; d_gene: TRBD1; v_gene: TRBV4-1; j_gene: TRBJ1-4; CDR3aa: CASSQETSLDRVGEKLFF; CDR3nt: TGCGCCAGCAGCCAAGAGACCTCCCTAGACAGGGTAGGGGAAAAACTGTTTTTT
abundance: NA; d_gene: NA; v_gene: TRBV19; j_gene: TRBJ1-2; CDR3aa: CASRTDMWGYTF; CDR3nt: TGTGCCAGTAGGACCGACATGTGGGGCTACACCTTC
abundance: NA; d_gene: TRBD1; v_gene: TRBV7-6; j_gene: TRBJ2-3; CDR3aa: CASSLRPRDRIKDTQYF; CDR3nt: TGTGCCAGCAGCCTAAGGCCCCGGGACAGGATAAAGGATACGCAGTATTTT
abundance: NA; d_gene: TRBD1; v_gene: TRBV11-2; j_gene: TRBJ1-6; CDR3aa: CASSLDTWDRASSYNSPLHF; CDR3nt: TGTGCCAGCAGCTTAGATACTTGGGACAGGGCGAGCTCCTATAATTCACCCCTCCACTTT
abundance: many; d_gene: NA; v_gene: TRBV12-3/TRBV12-4; j_gene: TRBJ1-5; CDR3aa: CASSFRGSNQPQHF; CDR3nt: TGTGCCAGCAGTTTCCGGGGTAGCAATCAGCCCCAGCATTTT
abundance: NA; d_gene: NA; v_gene: TRBV10-3; j_gene: TRBJ1-6; CDR3aa: CAISEPTGTLGNSPLHF; CDR3nt: TGTGCCATCAGTGAGCCTACCGGGACACTAGGAAATTCACCCCTCCACTTT
abundance: few; d_gene: TRBD2; v_gene: TRBV29-1; j_gene: TRBJ2-3; CDR3aa: CSAHSGRSHTDTQYF; CDR3nt: TGCAGCGCCCATAGCGGGAGGTCGCACACAGATACGCAGTATTTT
abundance: NA; d_gene: NA; v_gene: TRBV20-1; j_gene: TRBJ1-6; CDR3aa: CSASRGGWALHF; CDR3nt: TGCAGTGCTTCACGGGGCGGCTGGGCCCTCCACTTT
abundance: NA; d_gene: NA; v_gene: TRBV2; j_gene: TRBJ2-7; CDR3aa: CASSPQMIYEQYF; CDR3nt: TGTGCCAGCAGCCCACAGATGATCTACGAGCAGTACTTC
abundance: few; d_gene: NA; v_gene: TRBV7-2; j_gene: TRBJ2-1; CDR3aa: CASSFASGYGEQFF; CDR3nt: TGTGCCAGCAGCTTCGCTAGTGGGTATGGTGAGCAGTTCTTC
abundance: NA; d_gene: NA; v_gene: TRBV7-2; j_gene: TRBJ1-5; CDR3aa: CASSLAGGHSNQPQHF; CDR3nt: TGTGCCAGCAGCTTAGCAGGGGGTCATAGCAATCAGCCCCAGCATTTT
abundance: NA; d_gene: TRBD1; v_gene: TRBV20-1; j_gene: TRBJ1-3; CDR3aa: CSAREWDSGNTIYF; CDR3nt: TGCAGTGCTAGAGAATGGGACAGTGGAAACACCATATATTTT
abundance: NA; d_gene: TRBD2; v_gene: TRBV7-9; j_gene: TRBJ2-2; CDR3aa: CACTSGTDTGELFF; CDR3nt: TGTGCCTGTACTAGCGGGACGGACACCGGGGAGCTGTTTTTT
abundance: few; d_gene: TRBD1; v_gene: TRBV6-5; j_gene: TRBJ1-5; CDR3aa: CATRDRAGQPQHF; CDR3nt: TGTGCCACCAGGGACAGGGCGGGACAGCCCCAGCATTTT
abundance: NA; d_gene: NA; v_gene: TRBV5-1; j_gene: TRBJ2-3; CDR3aa: CASSFGTAPDTQYF; CDR3nt: TGCGCCAGCAGCTTCGGGACTGCCCCCGATACGCAGTATTTT
abundance: NA; d_gene: TRBD1; v_gene: TRBV10-3; j_gene: TRBJ2-5; CDR3aa: CAIRAGTELQETQYF; CDR3nt: TGTGCCATCAGGGCCGGGACAGAACTCCAAGAGACCCAGTACTTC
abundance: few; d_gene: NA; v_gene: TRBV29-1; j_gene: TRBJ2-3; CDR3aa: CSVAPGSTDTQYF; CDR3nt: TGCAGCGTCGCCCCAGGGAGCACAGATACGCAGTATTTT
abundance: NA; d_gene: TRBD1; v_gene: TRBV2; j_gene: TRBJ1-2; CDR3aa: CASSVRAGTGIYGYTF; CDR3nt: TGTGCCAGCAGTGTCCGAGCGGGGACAGGGATTTATGGCTACACCTTC
abundance: few; d_gene: NA; v_gene: TRBV12-3/TRBV12-4; j_gene: TRBJ1-1; CDR3aa: CASTRGPNRSEAFF; CDR3nt: TGTGCCAGCACCCGAGGGCCGAACCGGTCTGAAGCTTTCTTT
abundance: NA; d_gene: NA; v_gene: TRBV29-1; j_gene: TRBJ1-2; CDR3aa: CSVGRVESGYTF; CDR3nt: TGCAGCGTTGGCAGGGTCGAGTCTGGCTACACCTTC
abundance: NA; d_gene: NA; v_gene: TRBV24-1; j_gene: TRBJ1-2; CDR3aa: CATSDLRQAYGYNF; CDR3nt: TGTGCCACCAGTGACCTACGACAGGCCTATGGCTACAACTTC
abundance: few; d_gene: TRBD2; v_gene: TRBV10-3; j_gene: TRBJ2-1; CDR3aa: CAISRLAGDPAEQFF; CDR3nt: TGTGCCATCAGCCGACTAGCGGGAGACCCAGCTGAGCAGTTCTTC
abundance: few; d_gene: TRBD1; v_gene: TRBV7-9; j_gene: TRBJ2-2; CDR3aa: CASSQSGTGNTGELFF; CDR3nt: TGTGCTAGCAGCCAATCCGGGACAGGGAACACCGGGGAGCTGTTTTTT
abundance: few; d_gene: NA; v_gene: TRBV20-1; j_gene: TRBJ2-1; CDR3aa: CSAAGTPKYNEQFF; CDR3nt: TGCAGTGCTGCCGGGACTCCAAAATACAATGAGCAGTTCTTC
abundance: few; d_gene: TRBD1; v_gene: TRBV29-1; j_gene: TRBJ1-2; CDR3aa: CSAGQDYGYTF; CDR3nt: TGCAGCGCCGGACAGGACTATGGCTACACCTTC
abundance: few; d_gene: TRBD2; v_gene: TRBV27; j_gene: TRBJ2-7; CDR3aa: CASSSSGRPSYEQYF; CDR3nt: TGTGCCAGCAGTAGTAGCGGGAGGCCCTCCTACGAGCAGTACTTC
abundance: NA; d_gene: NA; v_gene: TRBV9; j_gene: TRBJ1-1; CDR3aa: CASSAGHANTEAFF; CDR3nt: TGTGCCAGCAGCGCGGGACATGCGAACACTGAAGCTTTCTTT
abundance: NA; d_gene: NA; v_gene: TRBV20-1; j_gene: TRBJ2-5; CDR3aa: CSASRDNRVETQYF; CDR3nt: TGCAGTGCTAGCAGGGACAACCGCGTAGAGACCCAGTACTTC
abundance: few; d_gene: TRBD2; v_gene: TRBV27; j_gene: TRBJ2-1; CDR3aa: CASIRAGGGRNEQFF; CDR3nt: TGTGCCAGCATCCGAGCGGGAGGGGGACGAAATGAGCAGTTCTTC
abundance: NA; d_gene: NA; v_gene: TRBV19; j_gene: TRBJ1-1; CDR3aa: CASSISVEWGAEAFF; CDR3nt: TGTGCCAGTAGTATTTCGGTGGAGTGGGGTGCTGAAGCTTTCTTT
abundance: few; d_gene: NA; v_gene: TRBV7-6; j_gene: TRBJ2-2; CDR3aa: CASSFPGAGELFF; CDR3nt: TGTGCCAGCAGCTTCCCCGGGGCCGGGGAGCTGTTTTTT
abundance: NA; d_gene: TRBD1; v_gene: TRBV10-3; j_gene: TRBJ1-2; CDR3aa: CAISPDRNGYTF; CDR3nt: TGTGCCATCAGCCCGGACAGGAACGGCTACACCTTC
abundance: few; d_gene: NA; v_gene: TRBV29-1; j_gene: TRBJ2-3; CDR3aa: CSVVFGLHLGDTQYF; CDR3nt: TGCAGCGTTGTTTTTGGACTTCACCTAGGAGATACGCAGTATTTT
abundance: few; d_gene: NA; v_gene: TRBV11-2; j_gene: TRBJ1-5; CDR3aa: CASSLAGRVNQPQHF; CDR3nt: TGTGCCAGCAGCTTAGCTGGTAGGGTCAATCAGCCCCAGCATTTT
abundance: NA; d_gene: TRBD1; v_gene: TRBV20-1; j_gene: TRBJ2-1; CDR3aa: CSASFGQGNNEQFF; CDR3nt: TGCAGTGCTAGCTTTGGACAGGGAAACAATGAGCAGTTCTTC
abundance: NA; d_gene: NA; v_gene: TRBV5-1; j_gene: TRBJ2-4; CDR3aa: CASSLGELLAKNIQYF; CDR3nt: TGCGCCAGCAGCTTGGGGGAGCTCCTAGCCAAAAACATTCAGTACTTC
abundance: NA; d_gene: NA; v_gene: TRBV10-3; j_gene: TRBJ2-7; CDR3aa: CAISDLAGAYEQYF; CDR3nt: TGTGCCATCAGTGACTTGGCAGGGGCCTACGAGCAGTACTTC
abundance: few; d_gene: NA; v_gene: TRBV7-9; j_gene: TRBJ1-1; CDR3aa: CASSLNGLMNTEAFF; CDR3nt: TGTGCCAGCAGCTTAAACGGCCTAATGAACACTGAAGCTTTCTTT
abundance: few; d_gene: NA; v_gene: TRBV5-1; j_gene: TRBJ2-2; CDR3aa: CASSLAIVTGELFF; CDR3nt: TGCGCCAGCAGCTTAGCGATTGTCACCGGGGAGCTGTTTTTT
abundance: few; d_gene: NA; v_gene: TRBV7-3; j_gene: TRBJ2-2; CDR3aa: CASGTLRTGELFF; CDR3nt: TGTGCCAGCGGCACCCTCAGAACCGGGGAGCTGTTTTTT
abundance: NA; d_gene: NA; v_gene: TRBV25-1; j_gene: TRBJ2-7; CDR3aa: CASSPPQWTSYEQYF; CDR3nt: TGTGCCAGCAGTCCACCTCAGTGGACCTCCTACGAGCAGTACTTC
abundance: NA; d_gene: TRBD2; v_gene: TRBV6-5; j_gene: TRBJ2-7; CDR3aa: CASTASRTSGPPAEQYF; CDR3nt: TGTGCCAGCACGGCCTCGCGGACTAGCGGGCCTCCGGCCGAGCAGTACTTC
abundance: NA; d_gene: TRBD1; v_gene: TRBV14; j_gene: TRBJ2-1; CDR3aa: CASRRQGGSYNEQFF; CDR3nt: TGTGCCAGCAGGAGACAGGGGGGGTCCTACAATGAGCAGTTCTTC
abundance: NA; d_gene: NA; v_gene: TRBV9; j_gene: TRBJ1-3; CDR3aa: CASSPAAVSGNTIYF; CDR3nt: TGTGCCAGCAGCCCCGCCGCCGTCTCTGGAAACACCATATATTTT
abundance: NA; d_gene: NA; v_gene: TRBV2; j_gene: TRBJ2-3; CDR3aa: CASNLRGGGDTQYF; CDR3nt: TGTGCCAGCAATCTTAGGGGGGGGGGAGATACGCAGTATTTT
abundance: NA; d_gene: NA; v_gene: TRBV6-2/TRBV6-3; j_gene: TRBJ2-2; CDR3aa: CASSPRAAGELFF; CDR3nt: TGTGCCAGCAGCCCGAGGGCGGCCGGGGAGCTGTTTTTT
abundance: NA; d_gene: NA; v_gene: TRBV18; j_gene: TRBJ1-1; CDR3aa: CASSPAGTYTEAFF; CDR3nt: TGTGCCAGCTCACCTGCCGGGACGTATACTGAAGCTTTCTTT